In its sample, the clone carrying this T cell receptor (beta chain) was seen a few times. The antigen is undetermined. This entry comes from a study of T cell responses to AZD1222 COVID-19 vaccine. At the level of the study: Analysis merged second doses at about 4 or about 12 weeks. Study observations and caveats: Compared with day 0, the breadth and depth of the Spike-specific TCR repertoire rose significantly after two doses of AZD1222. Per reports, nearly half of all spike-specific TCRs target regions that are unmutated in variants.

Clones were sequenced by immunoSEQ multiplex PCR, and TCRdb holds only the in-frame ones, with some missing. In the table there are some 120,000 clones, over 90% of which are singletons. The CDR3 is 14 amino acids. Germline assignment: CDR1 LNHDA and CDR2 SQIVND (reference sequence). With V trimmed by 3 bases and J by 3 bases, 2 bases remained unmatched. The receptor comes from an adult in good health. This chain joins TRBV19 and TRBJ1-1; 9 nucleotides match TRBD1. The sample in question was peripheral blood, obtained on day 0 of AZD1222 vaccination. The CDR3 region is CASSMRQGDTEAFF. CDR3 coding DNA: TGTGCCAGTAGTATGCGACAGGGGGACACTGAAGCTTTCTTT.